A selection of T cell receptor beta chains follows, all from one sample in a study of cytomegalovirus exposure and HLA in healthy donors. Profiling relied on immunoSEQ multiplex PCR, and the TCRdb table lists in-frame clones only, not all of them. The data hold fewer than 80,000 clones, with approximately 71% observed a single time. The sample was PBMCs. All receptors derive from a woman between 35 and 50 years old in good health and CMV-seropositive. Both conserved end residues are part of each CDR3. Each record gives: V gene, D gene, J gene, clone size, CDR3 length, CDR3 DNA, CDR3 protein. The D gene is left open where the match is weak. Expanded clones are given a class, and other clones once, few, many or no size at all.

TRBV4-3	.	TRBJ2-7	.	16	TGCGCCAGCAGCCAAGTGTGGGACGGGGGCTCCTACGAGCAGTACTTC	CASSQVWDGGSYEQYF
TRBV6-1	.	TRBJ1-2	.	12	TGTGCCAGCAGGACTCTCCCTGGGGGCTACACCTTC	CASRTLPGGYTF
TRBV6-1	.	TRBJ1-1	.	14	TGTGCCAGCAGTGAGGAACGGTGGAGCACTGAAGCTTTCTTT	CASSEERWSTEAFF
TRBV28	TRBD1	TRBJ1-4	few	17	TGTGCCAGCAGTTCCCCGGACAGGGCCGAAGTTAATGAAAAACTGTTTTTT	CASSSPDRAEVNEKLFF
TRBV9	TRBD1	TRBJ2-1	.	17	TGTGCCAGCAGCGTAGGCCCAGGGGGCCCTCCTGGGGATGAGCAGTTCTTC	CASSVGPGGPPGDEQFF
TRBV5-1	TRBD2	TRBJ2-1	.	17	TGCGCCAGCAGCCAAGGGACTAGCGGGGGGCCTATGGATGAGCAGTTCTTC	CASSQGTSGGPMDEQFF
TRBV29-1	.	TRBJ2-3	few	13	TGCAGCGTCCCACTAGGGGGTACAGATACGCAGTATTTT	CSVPLGGTDTQYF
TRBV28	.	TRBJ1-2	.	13	TGTGCCAGCAGTCAGGAGGGCCCCTATGGCTACACCTTC	CASSQEGPYGYTF
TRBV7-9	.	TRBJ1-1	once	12	TGTGCCAGCGGAAGGGGAAGCACTGAAGCTTTCTTT	CASGRGSTEAFF
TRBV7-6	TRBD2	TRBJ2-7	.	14	TGTGCCAGCAGCCAACGGGGGGGGAACTACGAGCAGTACTTC	CASSQRGGNYEQYF
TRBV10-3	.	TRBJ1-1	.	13	TGTGCCATCCGATACAGGAGGGACACTGAAGCTTTCTTT	CAIRYRRDTEAFF
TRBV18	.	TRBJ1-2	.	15	TGTGCCAGCTCACCGCTACCGACAGCTAACTATGGCTACACCTTC	CASSPLPTANYGYTF
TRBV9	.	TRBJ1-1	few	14	TGTGCCAGCAGCGTCGGGACACCTAACACTGAAGCTTTCTTT	CASSVGTPNTEAFF
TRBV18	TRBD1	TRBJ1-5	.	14	TGTGCCAGCTCACCAGTTCAGGGGGATCAGCCCCAGCATTTT	CASSPVQGDQPQHF
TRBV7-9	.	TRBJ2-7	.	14	TGTGCCAGCAGCTTACCGGGGAGTACCTACGAGCAGTACTTC	CASSLPGSTYEQYF
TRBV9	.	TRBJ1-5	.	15	TGTGCCAGCAGCCCGGGGACACTTAGCAATCAGCCCCAGCATTTT	CASSPGTLSNQPQHF
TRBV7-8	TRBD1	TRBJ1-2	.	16	TGTGCCAGCAGCTTAGATCAGGGGGCGGCTAACTATGGCTACACCTTC	CASSLDQGAANYGYTF
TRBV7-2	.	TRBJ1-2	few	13	TGTGCCAGCAGCTTATGGGTGGAGGGGGGCTACACCTTC	CASSLWVEGGYTF
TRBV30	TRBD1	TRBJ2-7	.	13	TGTGCCTGGAAAGGGGACAGGAGGCACGAGCAGTACTTC	CAWKGDRRHEQYF
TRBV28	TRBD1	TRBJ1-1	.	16	TGTGCCAGCAGTTTTATCGGGGAGGCAGGGGGCACTGAAGCTTTCTTT	CASSFIGEAGGTEAFF
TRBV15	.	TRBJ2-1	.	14	TGTGCCACCAGCAGAGCCCCCAGGCCTGATGAGCAGTTCTTC	CATSRAPRPDEQFF
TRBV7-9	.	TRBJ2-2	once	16	TGTGCCAGCAGCTTAAGGGCAGGGGCGAACACCGGGGAGCTGTTTTTT	CASSLRAGANTGELFF
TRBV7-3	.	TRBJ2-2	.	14	TGTGCCAGCAGCTTAGTGCCAGACACCGGGGAGCTGTTTTTT	CASSLVPDTGELFF
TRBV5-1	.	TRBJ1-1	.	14	TGCGCCACCAAACTGGGAGGGCCGAACACTGAAGCTTTCTTT	CATKLGGPNTEAFF
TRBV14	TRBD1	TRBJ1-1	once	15	TGTGCCAGCAGCCCAACAGGACAGGGCGAGACTGAAGCTTTCTTT	CASSPTGQGETEAFF
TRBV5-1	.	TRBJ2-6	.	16	TGCGCCAGCAGTGAAGCAGGGGATACTGGGGCCAACGTCCTGACTTTC	CASSEAGDTGANVLTF
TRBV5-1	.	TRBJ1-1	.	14	TGCGCCGGCAGCTTCACAGGGAGCAACACTGAAGCTTTCTTT	CAGSFTGSNTEAFF
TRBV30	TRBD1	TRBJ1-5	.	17	TGTGCCTGGAGTCTTTCCCGGGACAGGATGGGCAATCAGCCCCAGCATTTT	CAWSLSRDRMGNQPQHF
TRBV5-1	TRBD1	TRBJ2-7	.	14	TGCGCCAGCAGCGCCGGGACAGTACTCTACGGGCAGTACTTC	CASSAGTVLYGQYF